The rows below give T cell receptor beta chains drawn from one sample of a study of OX40 agonist ivuxolimab in advanced cancers. TCRdb keeps only in-frame clones here, not all; method: immunoSEQ multiplex PCR. The sample contains 100,000 to 150,000 clones, around 92% of which appear only once. The sequencing used CD4+ or CD8+ T cells sorted from blood, collected in a trial of the OX40 agonist ivuxolimab. These TCRs come from an adult with an advanced solid tumor such as melanoma, head and neck, liver or kidney cancer. The CDR3 runs from the conserved cysteine through the conserved F or W. A D gene is named only where the DNA matches it firmly. For some rows the clone size is stated as once, few or many, or as a class when expanded; others skip it.

cdr3_length | j_call | v_call | clone_size | d_call | cdr3_aa | cdr3_nt
12 | TRBJ2-3 | TRBV18 | once | - | CASSPTGDTQYF | TGTGCCAGCTCACCGACGGGAGATACGCAGTATTTT
15 | TRBJ2-1 | TRBV11-2 | - | - | CASSSDLGGLVEQFF | TGTGCCAGCAGCTCCGACCTTGGGGGGTTGGTTGAGCAGTTCTTC
14 | TRBJ2-3 | TRBV19 | - | - | CASSWAGVTDTQYF | TGTGCCAGTAGTTGGGCAGGCGTCACAGATACGCAGTATTTT
13 | TRBJ1-1 | TRBV7-9 | - | - | CASSGELNTEAFF | TGTGCCAGCAGCGGGGAGTTGAACACTGAAGCTTTCTTT
18 | TRBJ2-7 | TRBV7-2 | once | TRBD2 | CASSLASSSGTLNYEQYF | TGTGCCAGCAGCTTAGCTTCGTCTAGCGGGACCCTTAACTACGAGCAGTACTTC
13 | TRBJ2-7 | TRBV28 | - | - | CASSLTASYEQYF | TGTGCCAGCAGTTTAACCGCATCCTACGAGCAGTACTTC
12 | TRBJ1-2 | TRBV29-1 | - | - | CSVAPQGYGYTF | TGCAGCGTTGCCCCACAGGGCTATGGCTACACCTTC
16 | TRBJ2-7 | TRBV19 | - | TRBD2 | CASSPLIAGVSYEQYF | TGTGCCAGTAGTCCCCTGATAGCGGGAGTATCATACGAGCAGTACTTC
13 | TRBJ2-1 | TRBV5-1 | - | - | CASTLSGQNEQFF | TGCGCCAGCACCCTAAGCGGCCAAAATGAGCAGTTCTTC
12 | TRBJ2-5 | TRBV30 | - | TRBD2 | CASTTGGETQYF | TGTGCCTCTACGACGGGGGGAGAGACCCAGTACTTC
14 | TRBJ2-2 | TRBV5-1 | once | - | CASSLEWATGELFF | TGCGCCAGCAGCTTGGAGTGGGCCACCGGGGAGCTGTTTTTT
18 | TRBJ2-5 | TRBV2 | - | - | CASYLWRGPGGEQETQYF | TGTGCCAGCTATCTCTGGAGGGGACCAGGGGGGGAACAAGAGACCCAGTACTTC
16 | TRBJ2-1 | TRBV19 | - | TRBD1 | CASSPRTGDHYNEQFF | TGTGCCAGTAGTCCCCGGACAGGGGATCATTACAATGAGCAGTTCTTC
16 | TRBJ2-5 | TRBV6-1 | once | TRBD2 | CASSVSLAGGPETQYF | TGTGCCAGCAGTGTCTCCTTAGCGGGAGGGCCAGAGACCCAGTACTTC
18 | TRBJ2-5 | TRBV28 | - | TRBD2 | CASSGGLAEISFQETQYF | TGTGCCAGCAGCGGCGGACTAGCGGAAATATCCTTCCAAGAGACCCAGTACTTC
13 | TRBJ1-2 | TRBV28 | - | - | CASSTQGNYGYTF | TGTGCCAGCAGTACTCAGGGTAACTATGGCTACACCTTC
19 | TRBJ1-1 | TRBV4-3 | - | TRBD1 | CASSQEPIGTGVLGTEAFF | TGCGCCAGCAGCCAAGAGCCGATCGGGACAGGGGTGCTTGGCACTGAAGCTTTCTTT
13 | TRBJ1-1 | TRBV7-2 | - | TRBD1 | CASSLYRGDEAFF | TGTGCCAGCAGCTTGTACAGGGGAGATGAAGCTTTCTTT
16 | TRBJ1-1 | TRBV14 | - | TRBD1 | CASSQRGTGANTEAFF | TGTGCCAGCAGCCAAAGGGGGACAGGGGCGAACACTGAAGCTTTCTTT
15 | TRBJ1-5 | TRBV27 | - | - | CASSWGGQTGQPQHF | TGTGCCAGCAGTTGGGGGGGGCAAACGGGTCAGCCCCAGCATTTT
14 | TRBJ1-5 | TRBV5-1 | - | - | CASSPGVPNQPQHF | TGCGCCAGCAGCCCGGGGGTCCCCAATCAGCCCCAGCATTTT
14 | TRBJ1-2 | TRBV11-1 | - | - | CASRSGGFLRGYTF | TGTGCCAGCAGGTCCGGGGGTTTTCTGCGTGGCTACACCTTC
11 | TRBJ1-3 | TRBV12-2 | - | - | CASRRRNTIYF | TGTGCAAGTCGCAGAAGAAACACCATATATTTT
12 | TRBJ1-3 | TRBV10-2 | few | TRBD1 | CASSEQGNTIYF | TGCGCCAGCAGTGAACAGGGGAACACCATATATTTT
14 | TRBJ2-3 | TRBV2 | - | TRBD1 | CASKVGQGTDTQYF | TGTGCCAGCAAGGTTGGACAGGGAACAGATACGCAGTATTTT
15 | TRBJ1-5 | TRBV7-9 | - | TRBD1 | CASSLGTGRNQPQHF | TGTGCCAGCAGCCTCGGGACAGGGAGGAATCAGCCCCAGCATTTT
11 | TRBJ1-2 | TRBV28 | - | - | CASSPLAGYTF | TGTGCCAGCAGTCCCCTAGCGGGCTACACCTTC
15 | TRBJ2-3 | TRBV7-2 | - | TRBD2 | CASRPQRDGTDTQYF | TGTGCCAGCAGGCCTCAGCGGGACGGCACAGATACGCAGTATTTT
15 | TRBJ2-3 | TRBV4-1 | - | - | CASSQEFTGSDTQYF | TGCGCCAGCAGCCAAGAATTTACAGGGTCAGATACGCAGTATTTT
17 | TRBJ2-2 | TRBV19 | - | - | CASSIDRRGLDTGELFF | TGTGCCAGTAGTATAGATCGGAGGGGCCTGGACACCGGGGAGCTGTTTTTT
15 | TRBJ2-1 | TRBV5-5 | - | TRBD1 | CASSSGTGAYNEQFF | TGTGCCAGCAGCTCCGGGACAGGAGCCTACAATGAGCAGTTCTTC
13 | TRBJ2-7 | TRBV5-4 | - | - | CASSFSGAYEQYF | TGTGCCAGCAGCTTTAGCGGCGCGTACGAGCAGTACTTC
12 | TRBJ2-7 | TRBV29-1 | - | - | CSVEANSYEQYF | TGCAGCGTTGAGGCCAACAGCTACGAGCAGTACTTC
15 | TRBJ2-1 | TRBV7-9 | - | TRBD2 | CASSLGSGRATEQFF | TGTGCCAGCAGCTTAGGGAGCGGGAGGGCCACCGAGCAGTTCTTC
16 | TRBJ2-1 | TRBV7-2 | - | TRBD2 | CASSLGSAGGPYEQFF | TGTGCCAGCAGCTTAGGTTCGGCGGGAGGGCCTTATGAGCAGTTCTTC
16 | TRBJ1-3 | TRBV11-2 | - | TRBD1 | CASSPTQGFSGNTIYF | TGTGCCAGCAGTCCAACACAGGGGTTCTCTGGAAACACCATATATTTT
13 | TRBJ2-1 | TRBV27 | - | - | CASGRTTYNEQFF | TGTGCCAGCGGCCGGACAACGTACAATGAGCAGTTCTTC
17 | TRBJ1-1 | TRBV15 | - | - | CATSRDKRPTTNTEAFF | TGTGCCACCAGCAGAGATAAGAGGCCGACCACGAACACTGAAGCTTTCTTT
15 | TRBJ1-1 | TRBV28 | - | - | CASSSWGGMNTEAFF | TGTGCCAGCAGTTCATGGGGGGGAATGAACACTGAAGCTTTCTTT
14 | TRBJ2-2 | TRBV4-3 | once | - | CASSQYENTGELFF | TGCGCCAGCAGCCAATATGAGAACACCGGGGAGCTGTTTTTT
14 | TRBJ1-3 | TRBV12-5 | - | - | CASGSRESGNTIYF | TGTGCTAGTGGTTCCAGGGAAAGTGGAAACACCATATATTTT
14 | TRBJ2-2 | TRBV7-3 | - | TRBD2 | CASSFPVTSGKLFF | TGTGCCAGCAGCTTCCCCGTTACTAGCGGGAAACTGTTTTTT
13 | TRBJ1-1 | TRBV6-5 | - | TRBD1 | CASKRGQGTEAFF | TGTGCCAGCAAGAGGGGGCAGGGCACTGAAGCTTTCTTT
15 | TRBJ2-5 | TRBV11-2 | - | TRBD2 | CASSPGLAGRETQYF | TGTGCCAGCAGCCCCGGACTAGCGGGAAGGGAGACCCAGTACTTC